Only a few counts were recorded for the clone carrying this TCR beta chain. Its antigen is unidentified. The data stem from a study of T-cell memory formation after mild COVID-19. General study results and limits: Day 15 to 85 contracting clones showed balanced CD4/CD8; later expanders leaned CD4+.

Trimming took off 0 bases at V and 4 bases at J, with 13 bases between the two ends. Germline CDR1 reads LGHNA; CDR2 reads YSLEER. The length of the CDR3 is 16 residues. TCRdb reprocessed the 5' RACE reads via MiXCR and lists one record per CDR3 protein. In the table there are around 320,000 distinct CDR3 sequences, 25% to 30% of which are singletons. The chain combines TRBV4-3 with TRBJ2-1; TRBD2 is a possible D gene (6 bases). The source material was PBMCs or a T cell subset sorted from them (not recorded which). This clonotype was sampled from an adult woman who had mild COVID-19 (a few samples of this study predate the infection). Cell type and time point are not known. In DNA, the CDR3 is TGCGCCAGCAGCCAAGATGGCGGGGTGGGTTACAATGAGCAGTTCTTC. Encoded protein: CASSQDGGVGYNEQFF.